These 15 T cell receptor beta chains were all obtained from the same sample, sequenced in a study of T cells in Graves' hyperthyroidism and ophthalmopathy. Regions amplified from RNA transcripts were the TCR beta CDR3 regions. Researchers ran a first-round RT-PCR on the TCR CDR3 using the HTBI primer set. A single record per CDR3 protein comes from TCRdb applying MiXCR to the multiplex PCR reads. The table lists 150,000 to 200,000 distinct CDR3 sequences, about 18% of them singletons. The sample was blood. Receptor source: a woman in her forties or fifties with Graves' hyperthyroidism.

This clonotype was observed many times. This chain joins TRBV5-6 and TRBJ2-7; D may be TRBD1 (5 bases). Germline CDR1 SGHDT, CDR2 YYEEEE. The V and J ends lost 7 bases and 3 bases respectively, with 11 bases between them. The CDR3 totals 12 residues. For the CDR3, the DNA is TGTGCCAGCTCAATTCAGGGCTACGAGCAGTACTTC. This translates into CASSIQGYEQYF.

This clonotype appeared once. The gene calls are TRBV2 and TRBJ2-3; D unclear. Per germline, CDR1 SNHLY and CDR2 FYNNEI. This CDR3 region has 13 residues. V lost 4 bases to trimming and J lost 4 bases, with 9 bases between them. CDR3 sequence reads: CASSVLSPDTQYF. The CDR3 bases are TGTGCCAGCAGTGTTCTTAGCCCAGATACGCAGTATTTT.

This clonotype has ten or more counts. J is TRBJ2-7 and V is TRBV7-9, with TRBD2 matching over 8 bases. This CDR3 has 17 residues. With 7 bases clipped from V and 0 bases from J, the junction kept 14 bases outside the gene matches. Germline CDR1 and CDR2: SEHNR and FQNEAQ (reference sequence). CDR3 coding DNA: TGTGCCAGCACCACCGGGGGGGAGGGGTTAAGCTCCTACGAGCAGTACTTC. Its translation is CASTTGGEGLSSYEQYF.

The rearrangement links TRBV12-3 or TRBV12-4 to TRBJ1-1; D not certain. The CDR3 loop spans 15 amino acids. V lost 6 bases and J 5 bases, leaving 19 bases between the germline ends. The CDR3 sequence: CASSPWRLLRTEAFF. In DNA, the CDR3 is TGTGCCAGCAGCCCCTGGCGGCTACTCAGGACTGAAGCTTTCTTT.

This clonotype was picked up a small number of times. The CDR3 here is CSARSTGQSNQPQHF. In nucleotides, the CDR3 is TGCAGTGCCCGGAGTACAGGACAGAGCAATCAGCCCCAGCATTTT. The J gene is TRBJ1-5, the V gene TRBV20-1; a weak D match, TRBD1 (6 bases). V lost 6 bases and J lost 1, with 16 bases in between. CDR1 is DFQATT, CDR2 SNEGSKA, per germline (reference sequence). The CDR3 contains 15 residues.

This chain links TRBV30 with TRBJ1-2; TRBD1 might be the D (5 bases). CDR1 is GTSNPN, CDR2 SVGIG, per germline (reference sequence). This CDR3 contains 13 residues. The V gene lost 4 bases and the J gene lost 7 bases, with 16 bases spanning the gap. The DNA of the CDR3 is TGTGCCTGGACGACCGGAGGGGTCGGTGGCTACACCTTC. It codes for CAWTTGGVGGYTF.

This clonotype came up many times. The chain uses TRBV10-2 and TRBJ2-2, with D tentatively TRBD1 (5 bases). The CDR3 sequence is 13 residues long. Germline CDR1 and CDR2: WSHSY and SAAADI. Trimming left V 2 bases short and J 6 bases short, with 7 bases between. In DNA, the CDR3 is TGCGCCAGCAGTGAGACAGGCCCCGGGGAGCTGTTTTTT. The encoded protein is CASSETGPGELFF.

This clonotype was observed at least ten times. The chain couples TRBV7-8 to TRBJ2-7; weak D call: TRBD1 (5 bases). V dropped 1 base and J dropped 3 bases, with 10 bases sitting between them. The germline gives CDR1 SGHVS, CDR2 FQNEAQ. The CDR3 totals 14 residues. DNA for the CDR3: TGTGCCAGCAGCTTAGGAGCTAGGGGCTACGAGCAGTACTTC. Translated: CASSLGARGYEQYF.

This clonotype was observed a few times. The V gene is TRBV19, the J gene TRBJ2-7; D remains unclear. Trimming removed 1 base from V and 5 bases from J, with 9 bases in between. Germline V gene sequence: CDR1 LNHDA, CDR2 SQIVND (reference sequence). The CDR3 consists of 13 residues. The CDR3 DNA is TGTGCCAGTAGTATAGGGACCGTCGACGAGCAGTACTTC. Translating gives CASSIGTVDEQYF.

This clonotype was counted at least ten times. V gene TRBV6-1 combines with J gene TRBJ1-5; 7 positions agree with TRBD1. Germline loops: CDR1 MNHNS, CDR2 SASEGT. V lost 5 bases and J lost 7; bases outside the gene matches: 14. The CDR3 totals 16 residues. DNA for the CDR3: TGTGCCAGCAGTTCCCGTGCTCAGGGGGACGGGCAGCCCCAGCATTTT. Translation: CASSSRAQGDGQPQHF.

This clonotype was found many times. The chain uses TRBV24-1 and TRBJ2-1; possible D gene TRBD1, 6 bases. V lost 4 bases to trimming and J lost 6 bases, with 21 bases between them. Germline-derived CDR1 and CDR2 are KGHDR and SFDVKD. This CDR3 has 17 amino acids. The DNA for the CDR3 is TGTGCCACCAGTGACTCACCCGACAGGACACCTGGCAATGAGCAGTTCTTC. This gives the protein CATSDSPDRTPGNEQFF.

This clonotype was counted many times. This chain joins TRBV20-1 and TRBJ1-5, with 10 positions matching TRBD1. Germline V CDR1 and CDR2: DFQATT, SNEGSKA (reference sequence). Germline trimming cut 5 bases from V and 6 bases from J; bases unmatched to any gene: 10. The CDR3 is made up of 15 amino acids. The CDR3 nucleotides read TGCAGTGCTGTAGCGCGGGACAGGGGAATTCAGCCCCAGCATTTT. Protein: CSAVARDRGIQPQHF.

Many counts were recorded for this clonotype. J is TRBJ1-5 and V is TRBV9, with TRBD1 matching over 7 bases. CDR1 is SGDLS, CDR2 YYNGEE, per germline. The V gene end was trimmed by 0 bases and the J gene end by 3 bases; junction bases not matched to a gene: 0. The CDR3 is made up of 14 amino acids. The CDR3 protein is CASSVEGANQPQHF. The DNA of the CDR3 is TGTGCCAGCAGCGTAGAGGGGGCCAATCAGCCCCAGCATTTT.

This clonotype showed up many times. The rearrangement uses TRBV7-9 and TRBJ2-7; D not certain. CDR3 length equals 12 residues. The germline gives CDR1 SEHNR, CDR2 FQNEAQ (reference sequence). Trimming took 5 bases from V and 7 from J, leaving 12 bases between them. CDR3 nucleotide sequence: TGTGCCAGCAGCCTGGGGTCTGGAGAGCAGTACTTC. Its protein is CASSLGSGEQYF. Full variable domain (rest looked up from reference TRBV7-9 and TRBJ2-7): DTGVSQNPRHKITKRGQNVTFRCDPISEHNRLYWYRQTLGQGPEFLTYFQNEAQLEKSRLLSDRFSAERPKGSFSTLEIQRTEQGDSAMYLCASSLGSGEQYFGPGTRLTVT.

This clonotype was counted at least ten times. CDR3: CASSLFSSGTHEQFF. The DNA of the CDR3 is TGTGCCAGCAGCTTATTTTCGTCCGGGACACATGAGCAGTTCTTC. This sequence joins TRBV7-9 and TRBJ2-1; maybe TRBD1 (6 bases). The V and J ends lost 2 bases and 8 bases respectively, with 16 bases between them. CDR3 length: 15 residues. Germline V gives CDR1 SEHNR, CDR2 FQNEAQ (reference sequence).